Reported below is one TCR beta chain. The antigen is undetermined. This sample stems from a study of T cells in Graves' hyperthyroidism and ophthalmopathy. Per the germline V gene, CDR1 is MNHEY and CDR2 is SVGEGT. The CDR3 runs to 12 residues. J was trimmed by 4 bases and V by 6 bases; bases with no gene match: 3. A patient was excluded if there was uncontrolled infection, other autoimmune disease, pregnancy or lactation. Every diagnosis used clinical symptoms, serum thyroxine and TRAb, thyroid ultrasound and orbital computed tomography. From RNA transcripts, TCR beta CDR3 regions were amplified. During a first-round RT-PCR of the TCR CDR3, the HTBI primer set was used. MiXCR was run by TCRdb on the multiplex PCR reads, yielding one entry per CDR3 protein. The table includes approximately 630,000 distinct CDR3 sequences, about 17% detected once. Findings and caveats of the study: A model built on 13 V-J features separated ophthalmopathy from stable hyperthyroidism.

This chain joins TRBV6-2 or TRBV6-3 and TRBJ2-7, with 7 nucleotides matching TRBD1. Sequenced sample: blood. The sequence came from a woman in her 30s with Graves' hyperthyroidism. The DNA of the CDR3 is TGTGCCAGCAGGACAGGGCGTTACGAGCAGTACTTC. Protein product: CASRTGRYEQYF.